Below, 2 T cell receptor beta chains from the same sample are listed, as sequenced in a study of blood T cell repertoires in COVID-19. Assay used: immunoSEQ multiplex PCR; TCRdb lists only in-frame clones, some missing. Among some 58,000 clones listed, 87% were seen once. Sequenced input: peripheral blood. These receptors originate from a man between 50 and 59 years old with active COVID-19.

The V and J genes are TRBV12-5 and TRBJ2-3; TRBD1 matches 7 bases. This CDR3 is built from 13 residues. Per germline, CDR1 LGHNT and CDR2 FRNRAP. V dropped 3 bases and J dropped 5; count of bases not matched to a gene: 2. The chain's CDR3 is CASGFGTVDTQYF. The CDR3 coding sequence is TGTGCTAGTGGTTTTGGGACAGTAGATACGCAGTATTTT. Drawing the rest from reference TRBV12-5 and TRBJ2-3, the complete variable domain is DARVTQTPRHKVTEMGQEVTMRCQPILGHNTVFWYRQTMMQGLELLAYFRNRAPLDDSGMPKDRFSAEMPDATLATLKIQPSEPRDSAVYFCASGFGTVDTQYFGPGTRLTVL.

CDR3 in amino acids: CASGGAGNYGYTF. DNA for the CDR3: TGTGCCAGCGGGGGGGCGGGTAACTATGGCTACACCTTC. The V and J genes are TRBV7-2 and TRBJ1-2, with D possibly matching TRBD1 (6 bases). Trimming removed 8 bases from V and 1 base from J, with 11 bases in between. The CDR3 is made up of 13 amino acids. Germline V lookup: CDR1 SGHTA, CDR2 FQGNSA.